The next 20 T cell receptor beta chains were all read from a single sample in a study of T cell responses to AZD1222 COVID-19 vaccine. Sequenced by immunoSEQ multiplex PCR; TCRdb stores in-frame clones only, minus some. In the table there are 92,000 or so clones, roughly 90% of which are singletons. Sequences were derived from peripheral blood, sampled 28 days after the second AZD1222 dose. These receptors all stem from an adult who received the AZD1222 COVID-19 vaccine.

This rearrangement joins TRBV19 to TRBJ1-2; D is unclear. This CDR3 has 14 residues. V lost 4 bases and J 0 bases, leaving 9 bases between the germline ends. Germline V gene data show CDR1 as LNHDA and CDR2 as SQIVND (reference sequence). This CDR3 is CASSNAGTNYGYTF. CDR3 nucleotides: TGTGCCAGTAGTAATGCAGGAACTAACTATGGCTACACCTTC.

V usage is TRBV5-6 and J usage is TRBJ1-6; possibly TRBD1 for D (6 bases). Trimming cost V 5 bases and J 7 bases, with 13 bases left between them. CDR1 is SGHDT, CDR2 YYEEEE, per germline. The CDR3 runs 14 residues. CDR3 amino acids: CASRAGQPNSPLHF. The CDR3 DNA sequence: TGTGCCAGCAGGGCCGGACAGCCGAATTCACCCCTCCACTTT.

This sequence joins TRBV5-1 and TRBJ1-2; possible D gene TRBD1, 6 bases. The germline V gene has CDR1 SGHRS and CDR2 YFSETQ. V dropped 0 bases and J dropped 5 bases, with 14 bases sitting between them. This CDR3 contains 15 residues. The CDR3: CASSLAFDRRYGYTF. DNA of the CDR3: TGCGCCAGCAGCTTGGCGTTCGACAGGCGGTATGGCTACACCTTC.

The chain uses TRBV29-1 and TRBJ1-1; a possible D gene is TRBD1 (6 bases). The length of the CDR3 is 13 residues. The germline V and J ends were trimmed by 6 bases and 4 bases, with 15 bases remaining between them. Germline V gene lookup returns CDR1 SQVTM and CDR2 ANQGSEA. CDR3 sequence (DNA): TGCAGCGTCACACTTACAGGGCCCACTGAAGCTTTCTTT. Residues: CSVTLTGPTEAFF. Combining the CDR3 with reference TRBV29-1 and TRBJ1-1 gives the whole variable domain SAVISQKPSRDICQRGTSLTIQCQVDSQVTMMFWYRQQPGQSLTLIATANQGSEATYESGFVIDKFPISRPNLTFSTLTVSNMSPEDSSIYLCSVTLTGPTEAFFGQGTRLTVV.

This clone was seen a single time. The rearrangement uses TRBV4-1 and TRBJ2-1; D not resolved. Trimming shortened V by 8 bases and J by 0 bases, and 11 bases separated the two germline ends. From germline, CDR1 is MGHRA and CDR2 YSYEKL. The CDR3 totals 14 residues. The CDR3 protein is CASGVSGSYNEQFF. The CDR3 coding sequence is TGCGCCAGCGGGGTTTCAGGCTCCTACAATGAGCAGTTCTTC.

The V call is TRBV6-1, the J call TRBJ1-5; D unclear. The CDR3 covers 16 residues. CDR1 is MNHNS, CDR2 SASEGT, per germline. Trimming took off 0 bases at V and 1 base at J, with 10 bases between the two ends. In DNA, the CDR3 is TGTGCCAGCAGTGAAGCATTGACGGGGAGCAATCAGCCCCAGCATTTT. The encoded protein is CASSEALTGSNQPQHF.

The V call is TRBV28, the J call TRBJ1-6, with no clear D. Trimming removed 4 bases at V and 3 bases at J, with 4 bases between. Germline assignment: CDR1 MDHEN and CDR2 SYDVKM. The CDR3 sequence is 13 residues long. The CDR3: CASSSGYNSPLHF. The CDR3, as DNA: TGTGCCAGCAGTTCTGGCTATAATTCACCCCTCCACTTT.

The V gene is TRBV5-1, the J gene TRBJ1-4; D possibly corresponds to TRBD1 (6 bases). The CDR3 sequence is 16 residues long. Germline V gene data show CDR1 as SGHRS and CDR2 as YFSETQ. Trimming shortened V by 1 base and J by 8 bases, and 18 bases separated the two germline ends. This CDR3 is CASSLKRTVNREKLFF. Written as DNA, the CDR3 is TGCGCCAGCAGCTTGAAACGGACAGTGAATCGGGAAAAACTGTTTTTT.

The chain joins TRBV20-1 to TRBJ2-7; TRBD1 or TRBD2 may be the D gene (6 bases each). The germline V gene encodes CDR1 DFQATT and CDR2 SNEGSKA (reference sequence). The CDR3 sequence is 11 residues long. The ends were cut back, 6 bases at V and 6 bases at J, with 12 bases in the middle. CDR3 DNA: TGCAGTGCCCTGAAGGGGGGCGAGCAGTACTTC. The encoded protein is CSALKGGEQYF.

This clone was observed a single time. V usage is TRBV5-5 and J usage is TRBJ1-2; perhaps TRBD1 as D (5 bases). This CDR3 is 14 amino acids long. Trimming took 0 bases from V and 2 from J, leaving 8 bases between them. Germline loops: CDR1 SGHKS, CDR2 YYEKEE (reference sequence). The CDR3 reads CASSLGGTNYGYTF. The CDR3 DNA reads as TGTGCCAGCAGCTTGGGAGGGACCAACTATGGCTACACCTTC.

This clone was picked up one time. The chain is built from TRBV4-3 and TRBJ2-1, with D maybe TRBD2 (5 bases). With 3 bases removed from V and 6 bases from J, the gap between germline ends came to 9 bases. Germline loops: CDR1 LGHNA, CDR2 YSLEER. This CDR3 contains 13 residues. DNA of the CDR3: TGCGCCAGCAGCCAGTATGAGGGCAATGAGCAGTTCTTC. This sequence encodes CASSQYEGNEQFF.

The V and J genes are TRBV27 and TRBJ1-1; D is uncertain. V lost 1 base and J lost 1, with 7 bases in between. Germline values: CDR1 MNHEY, CDR2 SMNVEV (reference sequence). CDR3 length equals 14 residues. The CDR3, as DNA: TGTGCCAGCAGTTTATTATCCCCGAACACTGAAGCTTTCTTT. Protein sequence: CASSLLSPNTEAFF.

This sequence joins TRBV20-1 and TRBJ1-1; D unresolved. This CDR3 has 8 amino acids. Germline V gene data show CDR1 as DFQATT and CDR2 as SNEGSKA (reference sequence). Trimming removed 6 bases at V and 8 bases at J, with 4 bases between. The CDR3, as DNA: TGCAGTGCGGACGAAGCTTTCTTT. It specifies CSADEAFF.

V gene TRBV19 combines with J gene TRBJ1-1; TRBD1 agrees at 7 bases. The germline CDR1 and CDR2 sequences are LNHDA and SQIVND (reference sequence). J was trimmed by 0 bases and V by 3 bases; bases with no gene match: 7. This CDR3 is built from 16 residues. The DNA of the CDR3 is TGTGCCAGTAGTATTTTAGGGACAGTCATGAACACTGAAGCTTTCTTT. This gives the protein CASSILGTVMNTEAFF. Together with reference TRBV19 and TRBJ1-1, the CDR3 gives the full variable domain: DGGITQSPKYLFRKEGQNVTLSCEQNLNHDAMYWYRQDPGQGLRLIYYSQIVNDFQKGDIAEGYSVSREKKESFPLTVTSAQKNPTAFYLCASSILGTVMNTEAFFGQGTRLTVV.

This clone was seen once. This rearrangement joins TRBV18 to TRBJ1-1; the D gene is possibly TRBD1 (5 bases). Trimming took off 3 bases at V and 0 bases at J, with 14 bases between the two ends. This CDR3 is built from 16 residues. The germline V gene encodes CDR1 KGHSH and CDR2 LQKENI. CDR3 bases: TGTGCCAGCTCACCCCCCCGGGACGGAGTGAACACTGAAGCTTTCTTT. Its protein is CASSPPRDGVNTEAFF.

The chain combines TRBV7-2 with TRBJ1-3; D is ambiguous. V gave up 4 bases and J gave up 2 bases, with 9 bases separating them. The CDR3 runs to 14 residues. Germline CDR1 SGHTA, CDR2 FQGNSA. CDR3: CASSSEGTGNTIYF. CDR3 bases: TGTGCCAGCAGCTCAGAGGGAACTGGAAACACCATATATTTT.

This chain uses TRBV4-1 with TRBJ1-1; D gene ambiguous. CDR3 length: 14 amino acids. V dropped 4 bases and J dropped 1 base, with 10 bases sitting between them. Germline values: CDR1 MGHRA, CDR2 YSYEKL. CDR3 in amino acids: CASSLVGSNTEAFF. CDR3 sequence (DNA): TGCGCCAGCAGCCTCGTGGGGTCGAACACTGAAGCTTTCTTT.

The chain has TRBV21-1 and TRBJ2-7; the D call TRBD1 from the table was never checked on the DNA. TRBV21-1 is reported as a pseudogene. This CDR3 contains 11 residues. CDR3 residues: CASSKGQGQYF. The CDR3 DNA is TGTGCCAGCAGCAAAGGACAGGGACAGTACTTC.

The J gene is TRBJ2-5, the V gene TRBV19; 8 bases fit TRBD1. The CDR3 spans 16 residues. CDR1 is LNHDA and CDR2 is SQIVND in the germline V gene (reference sequence). V dropped 4 bases and J dropped 0; count of bases not matched to a gene: 7. This CDR3 reads CASSRWTGNHQETQYF. The CDR3 coding sequence is TGTGCCAGTAGTAGATGGACAGGGAACCACCAAGAGACCCAGTACTTC.

Written as DNA, the CDR3 is TGTGCCAGCAGCTCCACTATAAATGAGCAGTTCTTC. Translation: CASSSTINEQFF. V usage is TRBV7-2 and J usage is TRBJ2-1, with no clear D. Germline CDR1 SGHTA, CDR2 FQGNSA. V was shortened by 4 bases and J by 7 bases, with 8 bases between the two germline ends. This CDR3 comprises 12 residues. Using reference TRBV7-2 and TRBJ2-1 for the parts outside the CDR3, the full variable domain is GAGVSQSPSNKVTEKGKDVELRCDPISGHTALYWYRQSLGQGLEFLIYFQGNSAPDKSGLPSDRFSAERTGGSVSTLTIQRTQQEDSAVYLCASSSTINEQFFGPGTRLTVL.